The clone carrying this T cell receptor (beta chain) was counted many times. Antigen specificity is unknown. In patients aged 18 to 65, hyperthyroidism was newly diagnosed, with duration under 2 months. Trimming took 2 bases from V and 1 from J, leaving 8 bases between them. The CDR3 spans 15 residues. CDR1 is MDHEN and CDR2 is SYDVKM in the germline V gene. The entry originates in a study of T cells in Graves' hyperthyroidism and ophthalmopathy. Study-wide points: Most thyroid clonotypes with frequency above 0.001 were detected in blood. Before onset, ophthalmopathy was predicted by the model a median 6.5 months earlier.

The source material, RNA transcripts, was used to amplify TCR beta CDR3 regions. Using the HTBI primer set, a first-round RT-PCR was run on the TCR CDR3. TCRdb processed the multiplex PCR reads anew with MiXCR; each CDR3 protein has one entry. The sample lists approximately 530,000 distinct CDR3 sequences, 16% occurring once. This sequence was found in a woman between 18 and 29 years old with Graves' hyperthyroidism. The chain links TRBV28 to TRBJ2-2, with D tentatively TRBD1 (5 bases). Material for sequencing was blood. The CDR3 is CASSLQGWNTGELFF. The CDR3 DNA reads TGTGCCAGCAGTTTACAGGGATGGAACACCGGGGAGCTGTTTTTT.